Listed here is a single T cell receptor (beta chain). Its antigen is unidentified. Healthy donors had no documented immune events, such as infections, while sampled. Germline V gives CDR1 SGHRS, CDR2 YFSETQ. This CDR3 spans 17 amino acids. Losses at the gene ends were 0 bases for V and 3 bases for J; bases not matched to a gene: 9. These data originate in a study of identifying expanded T cells in peripheral blood. Broader study findings: Technical replicates showed roughly 1.2 changed clones; two weeks around 15; four weeks 19. Clone count variance between roughly two-week samples rose with total template count.

The data were produced by immunoSEQ multiplex PCR, yet TCRdb's version contains in-frame clones alone and is incomplete. The profile shows nearly 60,000 clones, roughly 90% of them singletons. Sequenced: blood. This sequence originates from a person between 18 and 75 years old in good health. The chain links TRBV5-1 to TRBJ1-3; TRBD1 matches at 7 bases. CDR3: CASSLGNRQGFGNTIYF. Written as DNA, the CDR3 is TGCGCCAGCAGCTTGGGGAACCGACAGGGTTTTGGAAACACCATATATTTT.